These 16 T cell receptor beta chains originate from one sample sequenced in a study of blood T cells in healthy people across ages. A second PCR, run for about 7 to 11 cycles, used a sample-barcoded 5' primer plus a J-beta primer mix. TCRdb itself ran the 5' RACE reads through MiXCR, one entry per CDR3 protein. The table includes 1.4 million or so distinct CDR3 sequences, about 42% detected once. The specimen was blood. These receptors were collected from a woman under 30 in good health.

This clonotype was picked up one time. The gene calls are TRBV3-1 and TRBJ2-1, with D perhaps assigned TRBD1 or TRBD2 (6 bases each). CDR3 length: 14 amino acids. V lost 0 bases to trimming and J lost 14 bases, with 17 bases between them. Germline V gene sequence: CDR1 LGHDT, CDR2 YNNKEL (reference sequence). Here the CDR3 reads CASSQEGPQGGEFF. The CDR3 nucleotides read TGTGCCAGCAGCCAAGAAGGTCCACAGGGAGGAGAGTTCTTC.

This clonotype occurred a few times. The CDR3 loop reads CASSPGRYNEKLFF. CDR3 nucleotides: TGTGCCAGCTCACCAGGAAGGTATAATGAAAAACTGTTTTTT. The rearrangement uses TRBV18 and TRBJ1-4; unclear D gene. The CDR3 is 14 amino acids. CDR1 is KGHSH, CDR2 LQKENI, per germline. The V gene lost 2 bases and the J gene lost 4 bases, with 8 bases spanning the gap.

The table lists this clonotype with a few counts. The chain uses TRBV4-1 and TRBJ2-5; TRBD1 matches at 8 bases. The better agreement between TRBJ2-7 and the DNA end casts doubt on the J call. The CDR3 consists of 16 residues. From germline, CDR1 is MGHRA and CDR2 YSYEKL. The CDR3 reads CASSQDRTGFRYEQYF. CDR3 nucleotides: TGCGCCAGCAGCCAAGACCGGACAGGGTTTCGGTACGAGCAGTACTTC.

V usage is TRBV6-5 and J usage is TRBJ2-5; TRBD1 or TRBD2 may be the D gene (5 bases each). With the DNA end fitting TRBJ2-7 better, the J assignment may be wrong. Germline V gene sequence: CDR1 MNHEY, CDR2 SVGAGI. This CDR3 is built from 13 residues. This chain's CDR3 is CASSFFRGDEQYF. DNA for the CDR3: TGTGCCAGCAGTTTTTTTAGGGGAGACGAGCAGTACTTC.

The chain recombines TRBV6-6 with TRBJ1-4; D unclear. Germline V CDR1 and CDR2: MNHNY, SVGAGI (reference sequence). CDR3 length: 12 amino acids. CDR3 nucleotides: TGTGCGGGAGGCTACTCTAATGAAAAACTGTTTTTT. It specifies CAGGYSNEKLFF.

V usage is TRBV4-2 and J usage is TRBJ1-2, with D uncertain. Germline V gene sequence: CDR1 LGHNA, CDR2 YNFKEQ. There are 14 residues in the CDR3. The V end lost 0 bases, the J end lost 7 bases, and 12 bases lay between the germline ends. The CDR3 sequence: CASSQDLSDSGYTF. The CDR3 DNA sequence: TGTGCCAGCAGCCAAGATTTATCCGATTCTGGCTACACCTTC.

This chain links TRBV7-9 with TRBJ2-5; TRBD2 matches 7 bases. From germline, CDR1 is SEHNR and CDR2 FQNEAQ (reference sequence). The ends lost 2 bases at V and 1 base at J; junction bases unmatched: 7. The CDR3 covers 16 residues. CDR3 sequence: CASSLIVLASQETQYF. The CDR3 coding sequence is TGTGCCAGCAGCTTAATAGTACTAGCGAGCCAAGAGACCCAGTACTTC.

The chain is built from TRBV5-1 and TRBJ2-1; TRBD2 agrees at 9 bases. V trimming: 4 bases; J trimming: 0 bases; junction bases outside the gene matches: 5. The CDR3 consists of 16 residues. CDR1 is SGHRS, CDR2 YFSETQ, per germline. The CDR3 DNA sequence: TGCGCCAGCAGCGGGAGTAGCGGGAGCTCCTACAATGAGCAGTTCTTC. Translating gives CASSGSSGSSYNEQFF.

V usage is TRBV7-9 and J usage is TRBJ2-1, with 12 positions matching TRBD2. J was trimmed by 4 bases and V by 1 base; bases with no gene match: 2. Looked up from germline, CDR1 is SEHNR and CDR2 is FQNEAQ (reference sequence). The CDR3 contains 16 residues. Written as DNA, the CDR3 is TGTGCCAGCAGCTTAGTGACTAGCGGGGGATACAATGAGCAGTTCTTC. This translates into CASSLVTSGGYNEQFF. The variable domain in full, with the rest retrieved from reference TRBV7-9 and TRBJ2-1, is DTGVSQNPRHKITKRGQNVTFRCDPISEHNRLYWYRQTLGQGPEFLTYFQNEAQLEKSRLLSDRFSAERPKGSFSTLEIQRTEQGDSAMYLCASSLVTSGGYNEQFFGPGTRLTVL.

This clonotype turned up a few times. V usage is TRBV6-6 and J usage is TRBJ1-2; the match to TRBD1 covers 9 bases. This CDR3 spans 16 amino acids. The germline V gene has CDR1 MNHNY and CDR2 SVGAGI (reference sequence). V was pared by 6 bases and J by 3 bases, with 11 bases of the junction left unmatched. CDR3 DNA: TGTGCCAGCAGAAGTCCCGGGACAGGGAGAGACTATGGCTACACCTTC. Protein sequence: CASRSPGTGRDYGYTF.

The chain joins TRBV6-2 or TRBV6-3 to TRBJ2-1, with D unresolved. The CDR3 has 15 amino acids. The germline V and J ends were trimmed by 6 bases and 1 base, with 13 bases remaining between them. The germline gives CDR1 MNHEY, CDR2 SVGEGT. In nucleotides, the CDR3 is TGTGCCAGCAGAACGGGCTCTGCATCCTACAATGAGCAGTTCTTC. It is translated as CASRTGSASYNEQFF.

The rearrangement links TRBV7-2 to TRBJ2-3, with 9 bases matching TRBD2. The V segment lost 2 bases and the J segment 4 bases; nucleotides outside the gene matches: 7. The CDR3 runs to 16 residues. Germline assignment: CDR1 SGHTA and CDR2 FQGNSA. The CDR3 nucleotides read TGTGCCAGCAGCTTAATGGCGGGAGGGCTCGCAGATACGCAGTATTTT. It yields the protein CASSLMAGGLADTQYF.

The rearrangement joins TRBV5-4 to TRBJ1-1, with D unclear. CDR1 is SGHNT and CDR2 is YYREEE in the germline V gene (reference sequence). Between the trimmed V and J ends, which lost 2 bases and 4 bases, there was a span of 6 bases. The CDR3 consists of 12 residues. CDR3 in DNA: TGTGCCAGCAGCTTATGGAGCACTGAAGCTTTCTTT. This encodes CASSLWSTEAFF.

The chain links TRBV20-1 to TRBJ2-1, with TRBD2 matching 8 bases. Germline V gene sequence: CDR1 DFQATT, CDR2 SNEGSKA (reference sequence). Trimming cost V 0 bases and J 9 bases; bases outside gene matches: 10. The CDR3 has 15 residues. CDR3 bases: TGCAGTGCTAGAGATCAGCTAGCGGGTCCAGGTGAGCAGTTCTTC. Translation gives CSARDQLAGPGEQFF.

This clonotype was detected a few times. The V gene is TRBV27, the J gene TRBJ1-5; 7 bases agree with TRBD1. The V gene end was trimmed by 1 base and the J gene end by 4 bases; junction bases not matched to a gene: 7. Germline CDR1 MNHEY, CDR2 SMNVEV (reference sequence). This CDR3 contains 16 residues. The CDR3 DNA is TGTGCCAGCAGTTTATACCGGGACAGCCAAAATCAGCCCCAGCATTTT. It yields the protein CASSLYRDSQNQPQHF.

There are a few counts of this clonotype. The chain combines TRBV7-2 with TRBJ2-3, with D perhaps matching TRBD1 (5 bases). V lost 6 bases to trimming and J lost 3 bases, with 10 bases between them. The length of the CDR3 is 13 residues. CDR1 is SGHTA, CDR2 FQGNSA, per germline. Here the CDR3 reads CASSGARTDTQYF. The CDR3 DNA reads as TGTGCCAGCAGTGGGGCTCGGACAGATACGCAGTATTTT.